The 7 T cell receptor beta chains below were found in one sample sequenced in a study of a mutant IDH1 vaccine in newly diagnosed glioma. Libraries were prepared by immunoSEQ multiplex PCR; TCRdb keeps only in-frame clonotypes and omits some of them. The sample yields tens of thousands of clones, approximately 83% seen once. Time point in this sample: baseline, week 1 (first vaccination visit). Treatment: pre-vaccination baseline after standard-of-care therapy. The sample here was PBMCs, taken from a glioma patient treated with radiotherapy, temozolomide or both. The receptors shown here come from a woman aged 45-65 years with glioma.

This clone was seen just once. The genes are TRBV7-6 and TRBJ1-1, with a tentative D call TRBD1 (5 bases). Trimming shortened V by 1 base and J by 1 base, and 7 bases separated the two germline ends. The CDR3 totals 14 residues. From germline, CDR1 is SGHVS and CDR2 FNYEAQ. CDR3 coding DNA: TGTGCCAGCAGCTTAGGGGGACCGAACACTGAAGCTTTCTTT. This encodes CASSLGGPNTEAFF. The full variable domain, its missing parts supplied by reference TRBV7-6 and TRBJ1-1, is GAGVSQSPRYKVTKRGQDVALRCDPISGHVSLYWYRQALGQGPEFLTYFNYEAQQDKSGLPNDRFSAERPEGSISTLTIQRTEQRDSAMYRCASSLGGPNTEAFFGQGTRLTVV.

V usage is TRBV15 and J usage is TRBJ1-6; the D is unclear. The CDR3 is 14 residues long. Germline-derived CDR1 and CDR2 are LNHNV and YYDKDF (reference sequence). V lost 0 bases and J 10 bases, leaving 10 bases between the germline ends. CDR3 bases: TGTGCCACCAGCAGAGATTTGGTTAACTCACCCCTCCACTTT. Translated, it gives CATSRDLVNSPLHF.

The chain combines TRBV6-1 with TRBJ2-1; TRBD2 aligns across 9 bases. The CDR3 has 15 residues. Per germline, CDR1 MNHNS and CDR2 SASEGT. V shed 4 bases and J 3 bases; nucleotides not matched to a gene: 4. The CDR3 sequence is CASSATSGDYNEQFF. The DNA for the CDR3 is TGTGCCAGCAGTGCGACTAGCGGAGACTACAATGAGCAGTTCTTC.

The genes are TRBV6-1 and TRBJ1-5; 7 nucleotides align to TRBD1. This CDR3 comprises 15 residues. Germline V gene data show CDR1 as MNHNS and CDR2 as SASEGT. V lost 4 bases and J lost 8; bases outside the gene matches: 11. As DNA, the CDR3 is TGTGCCAGCAGTGGCCGTACAGGGGCCAGGGAGCCCCAGCATTTT. Encoded protein: CASSGRTGAREPQHF.

The V and J genes are TRBV28 and TRBJ1-2; 10 bases are shared with TRBD1. The CDR3 spans 15 residues. Germline trimming cut 3 bases from V and 2 bases from J; bases unmatched to any gene: 3. Looked up from germline, CDR1 is MDHEN and CDR2 is SYDVKM. CDR3 protein: CASSFGTGANYGYTF. CDR3 sequence (DNA): TGTGCCAGCAGTTTCGGGACAGGGGCCAACTATGGCTACACCTTC.

This chain uses TRBV11-1 with TRBJ1-2; 7 nucleotides align to TRBD1. V lost 5 bases to trimming and J lost 5 bases; unmatched junction nucleotides: 8. This CDR3 is built from 14 residues. Germline V CDR1 and CDR2: SGHAT, FQDESV (reference sequence). The CDR3: CASSPTQGYYGYTF. CDR3 bases: TGTGCCAGCAGCCCTACACAGGGGTATTATGGCTACACCTTC.

This chain joins TRBV9 and TRBJ1-6; D is ambiguous. The V end lost 4 bases, the J end lost 0 bases, and 5 bases lay between the germline ends. This CDR3 is built from 14 residues. Germline V gene sequence: CDR1 SGDLS, CDR2 YYNGEE. In nucleotides, the CDR3 is TGTGCCAGCAGCTTCAGCTCCTATAATTCACCCCTCCACTTT. It is translated as CASSFSSYNSPLHF.